Detailed here is one T cell receptor (beta chain). The assay was immunoSEQ multiplex PCR, and TCRdb's table has in-frame clones only and misses some. Of hundreds of thousands of clones in the sample, about 95% were seen once. The data stem from a study of shared clonotypes between healthy human individuals. Study-wide background: CD4 naive cells filled three plates per donor, CD4 memory three, CD8 naive two and CD8 memory one.

This CDR3 spans 15 amino acids. Germline CDR1 and CDR2: SEHNR and FQNEAQ (reference sequence). V trimming: 4 bases; J trimming: 1 base; junction bases outside the gene matches: 4. Naive-designated CD8 cells lacked CD45RO, were positively enriched for CCR7, and omitted terminally differentiated effector memory CD45RA+ cells. Each of the donors was a healthy adult who was HIV-negative and had not had a recent acute infection or vaccination. This TCR derives from a woman in her thirties in good health. What was sequenced was naive CD8+ T cells sorted from blood. J is TRBJ1-5 and V is TRBV7-9, with TRBD1 identical over 7 bases. DNA for the CDR3: TGTGCCAGCAGCTATGGGACAGCAAGCAATCAGCCCCAGCATTTT. Translated: CASSYGTASNQPQHF. Supplemented by reference TRBV7-9 and TRBJ1-5, the full variable domain reads DTGVSQNPRHKITKRGQNVTFRCDPISEHNRLYWYRQTLGQGPEFLTYFQNEAQLEKSRLLSDRFSAERPKGSFSTLEIQRTEQGDSAMYLCASSYGTASNQPQHFGDGTRLSIL.